The 3 T cell receptor beta chains below all came from one sample that was sequenced in a study of blood T cell repertoires in COVID-19. Profiling relied on immunoSEQ multiplex PCR, and the TCRdb table lists in-frame clones only, not all of them. Here the sample spans about 81,000 clones, around 80% being singletons. The specimen was peripheral blood. The receptor set was obtained from a man in his sixties with acute or convalescent COVID-19.

The chain joins TRBV5-5 to TRBJ2-6; weak D call: TRBD2 (6 bases). Trimming pared 4 bases from V and 0 bases from J, leaving 11 bases between. Looked up from germline, CDR1 is SGHKS and CDR2 is YYEKEE (reference sequence). The CDR3 spans 16 residues. CDR3 nucleotides: TGTGCCAGCAGCGTGGGACTTTTCTCTGGGGCCAACGTCCTGACTTTC. This gives the protein CASSVGLFSGANVLTF.

This clone was observed once. The V and J genes are TRBV7-2 and TRBJ1-6, with D tentatively TRBD1 (5 bases). The CDR3 runs 14 residues. The germline V gene has CDR1 SGHTA and CDR2 FQGNSA. V shed 6 bases and J shed 10 bases, with 16 bases lying between them. The CDR3 spells CASRGGGGWSPLHF. CDR3 bases: TGTGCCAGCAGGGGGGGTGGCGGATGGTCACCCCTCCACTTT.

The gene calls are TRBV7-6 and TRBJ2-1; 15 positions agree with TRBD2. V was clipped by 1 base and J by 5 bases; unmatched bases: 6. Germline CDR1 reads SGHVS; CDR2 reads FNYEAQ. This CDR3 has 18 amino acids. The CDR3, as DNA: TGTGCCAGCAGCTTAGATGGACTAGCGGGAGGGTATAACAATGAGCAGTTCTTC. It translates to CASSLDGLAGGYNNEQFF.